These 15 T cell receptor beta chains share one sample of origin, sequenced in a study of PD-1 blockade in classical Hodgkin lymphoma. Assay used: immunoSEQ multiplex PCR; TCRdb lists only in-frame clones, some missing. The table lists approximately 52,000 clones, approximately 86% of them singletons. The time point: cycle 4 day 1 (C4D1), after more than five weeks of nivolumab. There was relapse after autologous stem cell transplantation in every patient, and there was variation in brentuximab vedotin exposure. The input for sequencing was peripheral blood mononuclear cells (PBMCs), taken before the fourth cycle of nivolumab. The receptors were gathered from a human donor with classical Hodgkin lymphoma.

The chain employs TRBV6-5 and TRBJ2-4; D perhaps matches TRBD2 (6 bases). The germline V gene encodes CDR1 MNHEY and CDR2 SVGAGI. The CDR3 has 15 amino acids. V shed 8 bases and J shed 2 bases, with 16 bases lying between them. CDR3 region: CASRTGGGTKNIQYF. DNA of the CDR3: TGTGCCAGCCGGACCGGAGGCGGGACCAAAAACATTCAGTACTTC.

The CDR3 nucleotides are TGCGCCAGCAGCTTGTCAGGGGGATTGAGCTATGGCTACACCTTC. Translation: CASSLSGGLSYGYTF. The V gene is TRBV5-1, the J gene TRBJ1-2, with 7 bases lining up with TRBD1. Germline V CDR1 and CDR2: SGHRS, YFSETQ. V was clipped by 1 base and J by 4 bases; unmatched bases: 7. The CDR3 has 15 amino acids.

This chain connects TRBV19 to TRBJ2-2, with TRBD2 matching over 8 bases. Trimming removed 4 bases from V and 2 bases from J; junction bases left unmatched: 3. CDR3 length: 15 amino acids. Per germline, CDR1 LNHDA and CDR2 SQIVND (reference sequence). The CDR3 is CASSRGLVNTGELFF. The CDR3 DNA follows: TGTGCCAGTAGTAGGGGACTAGTAAACACCGGGGAGCTGTTTTTT.

V gene TRBV6-5 combines with J gene TRBJ1-2; D not certain. The V gene lost 7 bases and the J gene lost 0 bases, with 9 bases spanning the gap. Germline V gene data show CDR1 as MNHEY and CDR2 as SVGAGI. There are 13 residues in the CDR3. CDR3 nucleotide sequence: TGTGCCAGCACTGCGCGCTCTAACTATGGCTACACCTTC. It specifies CASTARSNYGYTF.

The genes are TRBV11-2 and TRBJ1-4; maybe TRBD1 (5 bases). This CDR3 has 15 residues. The germline gives CDR1 SGHAT, CDR2 FQNNGV. Trimming took 4 bases from V and 5 from J, leaving 14 bases between them. The CDR3 DNA reads TGTGCCAGCAGCTCCGGGACCCATCAGAATGAAAAACTGTTTTTT. Amino acid sequence: CASSSGTHQNEKLFF.

The genes are TRBV29-1 and TRBJ2-5; 14 bases match TRBD2. CDR3 length: 14 amino acids. V trimming: 6 bases; J trimming: 5 bases; junction bases outside the gene matches: 5. The germline V gene encodes CDR1 SQVTM and CDR2 ANQGSEA. CDR3 protein: CSVGLAGVSETQYF. The CDR3 nucleotides read TGCAGCGTGGGACTAGCGGGAGTCTCGGAGACCCAGTACTTC. Full variable domain (missing parts from reference TRBV29-1 and TRBJ2-5): SAVISQKPSRDICQRGTSLTIQCQVDSQVTMMFWYRQQPGQSLTLIATANQGSEATYESGFVIDKFPISRPNLTFSTLTVSNMSPEDSSIYLCSVGLAGVSETQYFGPGTRLLVL.

The chain carries TRBV19 and TRBJ2-3; TRBD1 matches 10 bases. The CDR3 has 13 residues. V lost 3 bases, J lost 8 bases, and 2 bases stayed unmatched. Germline V gives CDR1 LNHDA, CDR2 SQIVND (reference sequence). The CDR3: CASSIGDRGTQYF. For the CDR3, the DNA is TGTGCCAGTAGTATCGGGGACAGGGGTACGCAGTATTTT.

The gene calls are TRBV6-5 and TRBJ1-1, with D possibly matching TRBD1 (5 bases). Germline V lookup: CDR1 MNHEY, CDR2 SVGAGI. This CDR3 is built from 15 residues. The V end lost 4 bases, the J end lost 1 base, and 13 bases lay between the germline ends. CDR3: CASSSSGTGNTEAFF. The CDR3 DNA reads as TGTGCCAGCAGTTCTTCCGGGACGGGGAACACTGAAGCTTTCTTT.

The chain carries TRBV4-2 and TRBJ2-3, with TRBD2 matching 12 bases. The V and J ends lost 4 bases and 4 bases, in that order; junction bases with no gene match: 3. The CDR3 is 15 residues long. Germline CDR1 and CDR2: LGHNA and YNFKEQ. The CDR3 region has the DNA TGTGCCAGCAGCCCGCTAGCGGGGGGGCCAGATACGCAGTATTTT. As protein: CASSPLAGGPDTQYF.

V usage is TRBV10-2 and J usage is TRBJ2-1; a weak D match, TRBD2 (6 bases). CDR3 length: 12 residues. Per the germline V gene, CDR1 is WSHSY and CDR2 is SAAADI. V was clipped by 6 bases and J by 5 bases, with 8 bases between them. CDR3 sequence (DNA): TGCGCCAGCAGGGTAGCGGACAATGAGCAGTTCTTC. Translation: CASRVADNEQFF.

The chain couples TRBV7-2 to TRBJ2-7, with D perhaps matching TRBD1 (5 bases). The V end was cut by 3 bases, the J end by 4 bases, with 16 bases between. CDR1 is SGHTA, CDR2 FQGNSA, per germline. The CDR3 is 15 residues long. The CDR3 here is CASSFSWGRVYEQYF. The CDR3 DNA reads TGTGCCAGCAGCTTCTCGTGGGGCAGAGTATACGAGCAGTACTTC.

This clone appeared a single time. The genes are TRBV5-1 and TRBJ2-1; D not certain. The CDR3 covers 15 residues. Germline values: CDR1 SGHRS, CDR2 YFSETQ. V lost 2 bases and J lost 4, with 13 bases in between. In DNA form, the CDR3 reads TGCGCCAGCAGCTTCGCCAGGTCACTTTACAATGAGCAGTTCTTC. Its translation: CASSFARSLYNEQFF.

CDR3 DNA: TGCGCCAGCAGCCAAGATCCCCGAGGATCCTCTGGAAACACCATATATTTT. Translation: CASSQDPRGSSGNTIYF. This chain joins TRBV4-3 and TRBJ1-3; the D is unclear. Germline CDR1 LGHNA, CDR2 YSLEER. Trimming removed 0 bases at V and 0 bases at J, with 12 bases between. This CDR3 has 17 amino acids.

J is TRBJ2-5 and V is TRBV7-3; weak D call: TRBD2 (5 bases). In germline, CDR1 is SGHTA, CDR2 FQGTGA. V lost 4 bases and J 5 bases, leaving 11 bases between the germline ends. CDR3 length: 13 amino acids. The CDR3 loop reads CASSSRRGETQYF. The CDR3 DNA follows: TGTGCCAGCAGCTCACGAAGAGGGGAGACCCAGTACTTC.

The chain uses TRBV5-1 and TRBJ2-7, with 9 bases identical to TRBD1. V was pared by 2 bases and J by 2 bases, with 11 bases of the junction left unmatched. Per the germline V gene, CDR1 is SGHRS and CDR2 is YFSETQ. CDR3 length: 17 residues. The DNA for the CDR3 is TGCGCCAGCAGCTTTGCCTCAATCCGGGACAGGGCCTACGAGCAGTACTTC. Translation gives CASSFASIRDRAYEQYF.